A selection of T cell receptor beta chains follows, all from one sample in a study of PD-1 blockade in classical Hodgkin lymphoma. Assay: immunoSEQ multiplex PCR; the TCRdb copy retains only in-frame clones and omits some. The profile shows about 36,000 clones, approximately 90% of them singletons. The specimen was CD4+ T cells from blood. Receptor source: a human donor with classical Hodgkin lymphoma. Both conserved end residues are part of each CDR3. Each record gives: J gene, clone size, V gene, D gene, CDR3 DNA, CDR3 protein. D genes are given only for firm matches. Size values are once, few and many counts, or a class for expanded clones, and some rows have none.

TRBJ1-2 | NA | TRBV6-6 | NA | TGTGCCAGCAGTCAACAAAGGGGCTATGGCTACACCTTC | CASSQQRGYGYTF
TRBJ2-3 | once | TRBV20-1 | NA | TGCAGTGCTTTACAGGCAGATACGCAGTATTTT | CSALQADTQYF
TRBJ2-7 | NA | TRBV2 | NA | TGTGCCAGCAGAGACTCCCCTACCTACGAGCAGTACTTC | CASRDSPTYEQYF
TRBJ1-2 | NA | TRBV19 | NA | TGTGCCAGTACCCCAGAGGGCCCCACAGGCAATCCGTTGGCAGGCTACACCTTC | CASTPEGPTGNPLAGYTF
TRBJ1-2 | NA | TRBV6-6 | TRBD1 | TGTGCCAGCAGTCTCCCGGAGACAGGGGGCGCGGTTGGCTACACCTTC | CASSLPETGGAVGYTF
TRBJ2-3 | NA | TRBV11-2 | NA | TGTGCCAGCCTTGCCAGCACAGATACGCAGTATTTT | CASLASTDTQYF
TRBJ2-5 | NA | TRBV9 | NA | TGTGCCAGCAGCGTCGGAGGGGGAGAGACCCAGTACTTC | CASSVGGGETQYF
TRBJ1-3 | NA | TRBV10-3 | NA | TGTGCCATCGGGACCTCCGGGACTGTCTCTGGAAACACCATATATTTT | CAIGTSGTVSGNTIYF
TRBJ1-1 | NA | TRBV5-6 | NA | TGTGCCAGCAGCTTGAGGCAGAACACTGAAGCTTTCTTT | CASSLRQNTEAFF
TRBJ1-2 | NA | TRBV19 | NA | TGTGCCAGTAGCCCTACAGCCACCCGCCTCTATGGCTACACCTTC | CASSPTATRLYGYTF
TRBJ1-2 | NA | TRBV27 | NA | TGTGCCAGCAGTTTGTCGGGCTATGGCTACACCTTC | CASSLSGYGYTF
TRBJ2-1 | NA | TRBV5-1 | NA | TGCGCCACCACCCAGACGGAGTTCTTC | CATTQTEFF
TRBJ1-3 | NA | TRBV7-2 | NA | TGTGCCAGCAGCTTAGACCCCACCTCTGGAAACACCATATATTTT | CASSLDPTSGNTIYF
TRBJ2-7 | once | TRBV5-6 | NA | TGTGCCAGCAGCCGAAGACAGCCCGAGCAGTACTTC | CASSRRQPEQYF
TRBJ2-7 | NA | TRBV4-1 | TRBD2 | TGCGCCAGCAGCCATCCCGGACTAGCGGGCGAGCAGTACTTC | CASSHPGLAGEQYF
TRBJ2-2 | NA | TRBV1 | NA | TGCACCAGCAGTCACACCGGGGAGCTGTTTTTT | CTSSHTGELFF
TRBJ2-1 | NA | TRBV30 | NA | TGTGCCTGGAGTCCGGACACATACAATGAGCAGTTCTTC | CAWSPDTYNEQFF
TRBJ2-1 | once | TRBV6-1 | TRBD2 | TGTGCCAGCAGTGGGAGGCTAGCGGCACGATACAATGAGCAGTTCTTC | CASSGRLAARYNEQFF
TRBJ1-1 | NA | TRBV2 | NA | TGTGCCAGCAGGAGAACAGGGACGGGTCCTGAAGCTTTCTTT | CASRRTGTGPEAFF
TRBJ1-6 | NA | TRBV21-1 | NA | TGTGCCAGCAGCCCGGGCGCAGAATTCAATTCACCCCTCCACTTT | CASSPGAEFNSPLHF
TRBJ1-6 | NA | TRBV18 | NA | TGTGCCAGCTCACCAGACAGAAATTCACCCCTCCACTTT | CASSPDRNSPLHF
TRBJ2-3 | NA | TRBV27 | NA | TGTGCCAGCAGAAAGGAAGGCGGGAAGTCAACTTTT | CASRKEGGKSTF
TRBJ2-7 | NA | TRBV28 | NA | TGTGCCAGCAGTTTATGGGGTTCCTACGAGCAGTACTTC | CASSLWGSYEQYF
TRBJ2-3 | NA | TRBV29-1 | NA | TGCAGCGCCGCATTAGTGGAAGATACGCAGTATTTT | CSAALVEDTQYF
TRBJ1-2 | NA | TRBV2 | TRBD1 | TGTGCCAGCAGTGAAAACCCAGGGGGCCGGTATGGCTACACCTTC | CASSENPGGRYGYTF
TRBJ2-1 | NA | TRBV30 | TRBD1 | TGTGCCTGGACGATTGGACAGGGCTTATACAATGAGCAGTTCTTC | CAWTIGQGLYNEQFF
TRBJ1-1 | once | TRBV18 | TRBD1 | TGTGCCAGCTCACCTCCTGGACAGGGAGGGAGAAACACTGAAGCTTTCTTT | CASSPPGQGGRNTEAFF
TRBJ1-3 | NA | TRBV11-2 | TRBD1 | TGTGCCAGCAGAAAGACAGGGTCTGGAAACACCATATATTTT | CASRKTGSGNTIYF
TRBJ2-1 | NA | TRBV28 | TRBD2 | TGTGCCAGCAGTGATGGGGTGGGCGGGGGTTATGAGCAGTTCTTC | CASSDGVGGGYEQFF
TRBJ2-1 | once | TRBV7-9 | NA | TGTGCCAGCAGCTTCCCCTACAATGAGCAGTTCTTC | CASSFPYNEQFF
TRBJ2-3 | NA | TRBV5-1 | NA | TGCGCCAGCAGCCCCACGTTGGGCGTCTACACAGATACGCAGTATTTT | CASSPTLGVYTDTQYF
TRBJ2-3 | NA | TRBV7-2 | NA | TGTGCCAGCAGCTTACTTGGAAACACAGATACGCAGTATTTT | CASSLLGNTDTQYF
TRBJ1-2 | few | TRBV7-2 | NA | TGTGCCAGCAGCTTAGGGCAGGGTGGGAACTATGGCTACACCTTC | CASSLGQGGNYGYTF
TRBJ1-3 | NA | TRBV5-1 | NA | TGCGCCAGCAGCTTGGCAGGATCTTACCCTGGAAACACCATATATTTT | CASSLAGSYPGNTIYF
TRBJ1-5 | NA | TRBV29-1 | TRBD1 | TGCAGCGCCGGACAGGGAGGCAATCAGCCCCAGCATTTT | CSAGQGGNQPQHF
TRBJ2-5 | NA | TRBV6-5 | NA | TGTGCCAGCAGATCGGGACTCCGAGAGACCCAGTACTTC | CASRSGLRETQYF
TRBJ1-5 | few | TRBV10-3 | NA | TGTGCCATCAGTGAGGGAGGGGATCAGCCCCAGCATTTT | CAISEGGDQPQHF
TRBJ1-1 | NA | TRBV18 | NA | TGTGCCAGCTCACGGAACACTAACACTGAAGCTTTCTTT | CASSRNTNTEAFF
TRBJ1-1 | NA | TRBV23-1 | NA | TGCGCCAGCGGAGGTTACAGGGAACCCTTGCACACTGAAGCTTTCTTT | CASGGYREPLHTEAFF
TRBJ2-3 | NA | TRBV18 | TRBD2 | TGTGCCAGCCAGATGATAGCGGGGTTCACAGATACGCAGTATTTT | CASQMIAGFTDTQYF
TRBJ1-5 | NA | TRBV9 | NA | TGTGCCAGCAGCGTAGGGCAGGGCTCCAATCAGCCCCAGCATTTT | CASSVGQGSNQPQHF
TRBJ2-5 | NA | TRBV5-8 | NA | TGTGCCAGCAGCCGCTATGAGGGGCGAGAGACCCAGTACTTC | CASSRYEGRETQYF
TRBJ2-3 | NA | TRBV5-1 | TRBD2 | TGCGCCAGCAGGTTATCTAGCGGGTCTTACACAGATACGCAGTATTTT | CASRLSSGSYTDTQYF
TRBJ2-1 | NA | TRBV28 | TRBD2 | TGTGCCAGCAGTACCGCCGGGGGGGAAGGAACTGAGCAGTTCTTC | CASSTAGGEGTEQFF
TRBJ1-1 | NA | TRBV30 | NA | TGTGCCTGGAGTGTGCTGTCGACGAACACTGAAGCTTTCTTT | CAWSVLSTNTEAFF
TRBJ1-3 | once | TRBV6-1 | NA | TGTGCCAGCAGTGAAGCGTTTAAACAGGGAAACACCATATATTTT | CASSEAFKQGNTIYF
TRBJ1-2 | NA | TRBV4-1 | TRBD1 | TGCGCCAGCAGCCAAGATCTCAGGGGGCGGATAACCTATGGCTACACCTTC | CASSQDLRGRITYGYTF
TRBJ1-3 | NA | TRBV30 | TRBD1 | TGTGCCTGGGACAGGGTCTCTGGAAACACCATATATTTT | CAWDRVSGNTIYF
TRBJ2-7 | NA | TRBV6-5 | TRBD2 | TGTGCCAGCAGTTCTTTAGCGGGGGCCCTGGGCGAGCAGTACTTC | CASSSLAGALGEQYF
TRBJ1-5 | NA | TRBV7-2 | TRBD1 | TGTGCCAGCAGCCCACAGACAGGGTATCAGCAGCCCCAGCATTTT | CASSPQTGYQQPQHF
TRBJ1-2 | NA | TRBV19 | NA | TGTGCCAGTAGTGCCCAGGGGCGCGGCTACACCTTC | CASSAQGRGYTF
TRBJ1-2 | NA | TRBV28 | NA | TGTGCCAGCAGTTTATTGGGCCAGGGAAATAACTATGGCTACACCTTC | CASSLLGQGNNYGYTF
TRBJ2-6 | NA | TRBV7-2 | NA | TGTGCCAGCAGCTTAGGTCGCTCTGGGGCCAACGTCCTGACTTTC | CASSLGRSGANVLTF
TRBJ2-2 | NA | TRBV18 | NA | TGTGCCAGCTCACCATTCCCACTAGCAGGAAACACCGGGGAGCTGTTTTTT | CASSPFPLAGNTGELFF